This T cell receptor (beta chain) was obtained from a study of cytomegalovirus exposure and HLA in healthy donors. Whole-study findings and limits: It was reported in a later analysis that an Asian-associated ancestry cluster showed fewer N-insertions than the roughly 710-donor mean.

In this sample, this clone turned up a few times. What it recognizes is unknown. This PCR relied on a set of 60 Vbeta primers and 13 Jbeta primers. Generated by immunoSEQ multiplex PCR, the TCRdb table keeps only in-frame clones and is missing some. The table records about 130,000 clones, 83% of them present only once. V dropped 0 bases and J dropped 1; count of bases not matched to a gene: 9. This CDR3 is 18 amino acids long. Germline CDR1 SGHDT, CDR2 YYEEEE. The J gene is TRBJ2-7, the V gene TRBV5-6, with 11 bases that match TRBD2. The source is a woman between 40 and 55 years old in good health and CMV-seropositive. What was sequenced was PBMCs. This chain's CDR3 is CASSLGLAGGSISYEQYF. CDR3 nucleotides: TGTGCCAGCAGCTTGGGTCTAGCGGGAGGATCCATATCCTACGAGCAGTACTTC.